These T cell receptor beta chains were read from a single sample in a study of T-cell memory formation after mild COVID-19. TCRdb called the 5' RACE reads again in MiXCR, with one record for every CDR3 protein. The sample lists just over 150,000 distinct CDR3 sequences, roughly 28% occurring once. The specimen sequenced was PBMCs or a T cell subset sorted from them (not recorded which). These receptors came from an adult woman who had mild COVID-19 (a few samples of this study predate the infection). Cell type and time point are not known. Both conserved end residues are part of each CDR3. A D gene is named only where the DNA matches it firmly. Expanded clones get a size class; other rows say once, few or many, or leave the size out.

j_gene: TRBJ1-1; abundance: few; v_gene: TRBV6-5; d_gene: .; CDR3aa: CASSYMGLGSWAFF; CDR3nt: TGTGCCAGCAGTTACATGGGACTTGGTAGTTGGGCTTTCTTT
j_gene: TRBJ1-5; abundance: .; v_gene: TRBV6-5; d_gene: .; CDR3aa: CASSPREGGNQPQHF; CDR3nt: TGTGCCAGCAGTCCCCGGGAGGGGGGGAATCAGCCCCAGCATTTT
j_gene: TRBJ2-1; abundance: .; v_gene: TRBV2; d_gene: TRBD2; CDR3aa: CASSEASGSGEQFF; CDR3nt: TGTGCCAGCAGTGAAGCGAGCGGGAGCGGGGAGCAGTTCTTC
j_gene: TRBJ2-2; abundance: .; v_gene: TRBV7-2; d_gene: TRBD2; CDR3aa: CASSRLSGRASGELFF; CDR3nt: TGTGCCAGCAGCCGACTCAGCGGGAGGGCCTCCGGGGAGCTGTTTTTT
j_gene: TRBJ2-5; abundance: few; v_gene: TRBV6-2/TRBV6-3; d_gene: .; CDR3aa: CASSWDRLQGGRRQETQYF; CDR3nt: TGTGCCAGCAGTTGGGATAGACTACAGGGAGGTAGGAGGCAAGAGACCCAGTACTTC
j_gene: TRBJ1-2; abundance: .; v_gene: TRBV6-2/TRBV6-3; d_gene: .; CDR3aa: CASRDSYYGYTF; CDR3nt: TGTGCCAGCAGGGACAGCTACTATGGCTACACCTTC
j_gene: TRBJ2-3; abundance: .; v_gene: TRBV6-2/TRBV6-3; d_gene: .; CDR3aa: CASSSARDKEYF; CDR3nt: TGTGCCAGCAGTTCCGCCCGGGACAAGGAGTATTTT
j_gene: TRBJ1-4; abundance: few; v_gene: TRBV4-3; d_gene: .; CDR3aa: CASSPSPRGDEKLFF; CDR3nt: TGCGCCAGCAGCCCTTCCCCCCGAGGGGACGAAAAACTGTTTTTT
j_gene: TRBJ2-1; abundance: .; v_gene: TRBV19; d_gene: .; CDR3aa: CASRGAEDLYNEQFF; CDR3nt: TGTGCCAGTAGGGGAGCGGAGGACCTTTACAATGAGCAGTTCTTC
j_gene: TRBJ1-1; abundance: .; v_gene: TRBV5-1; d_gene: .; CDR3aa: CASSLTRGLNTEAFF; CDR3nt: TGCGCCAGCAGCTTGACAAGAGGGTTGAACACTGAAGCTTTCTTT
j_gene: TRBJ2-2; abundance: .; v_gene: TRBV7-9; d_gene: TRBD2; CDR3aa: CASRGLAVPLAGGELFF; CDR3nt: TGTGCCAGCCGGGGACTAGCGGTCCCCCTAGCCGGCGGGGAGCTGTTTTTT
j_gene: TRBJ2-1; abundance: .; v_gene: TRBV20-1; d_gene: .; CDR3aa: CSAMDLSHNEQFF; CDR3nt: TGCAGTGCTATGGACCTCTCCCACAATGAGCAGTTCTTC
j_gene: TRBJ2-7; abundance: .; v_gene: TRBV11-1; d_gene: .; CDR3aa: CASSPTGIARYEQYF; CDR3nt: TGTGCCAGCAGCCCGACCGGGATTGCACGATACGAGCAGTACTTC
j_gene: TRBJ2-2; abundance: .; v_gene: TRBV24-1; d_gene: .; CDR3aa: CATSDNENTGELFF; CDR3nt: TGTGCCACCAGTGATAATGAAAACACCGGGGAGCTGTTTTTT
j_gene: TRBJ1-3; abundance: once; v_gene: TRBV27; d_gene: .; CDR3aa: CASSLSRGGETVIYF; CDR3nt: TGTGCCAGCAGTTTATCGCGGGGCGGGGAAACGGTCATATATTTT
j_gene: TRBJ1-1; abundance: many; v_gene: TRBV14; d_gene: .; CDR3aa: CASSQGGDTSEAFF; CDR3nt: TGTGCCAGCAGCCAAGGGGGCGACACCAGTGAAGCTTTCTTT
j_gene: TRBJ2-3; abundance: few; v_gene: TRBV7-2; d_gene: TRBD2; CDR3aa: CASSLVWILAGARTDTQYF; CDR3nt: TGTGCCAGCAGCTTAGTATGGATTCTAGCGGGGGCCCGAACAGATACGCAGTATTTT
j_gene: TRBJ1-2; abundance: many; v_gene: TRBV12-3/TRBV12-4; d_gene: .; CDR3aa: CASSLVANYGYTF; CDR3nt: TGTGCCAGCAGTTTAGTGGCAAACTATGGCTACACCTTC
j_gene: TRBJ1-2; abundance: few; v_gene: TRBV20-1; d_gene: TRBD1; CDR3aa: CSARDPGQGHGYTF; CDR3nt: TGCAGTGCTAGAGATCCAGGACAGGGTCATGGCTACACCTTC
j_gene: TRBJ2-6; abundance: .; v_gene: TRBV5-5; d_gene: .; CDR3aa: CASSQTGLSGANVLTF; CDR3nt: TGTGCCAGCAGCCAGACGGGACTCTCTGGGGCCAACGTCCTGACTTTC
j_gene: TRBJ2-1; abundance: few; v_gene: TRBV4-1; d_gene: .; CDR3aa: CASRAWHGNEQFF; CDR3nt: TGCGCCAGCAGGGCGTGGCATGGCAATGAGCAGTTCTTC
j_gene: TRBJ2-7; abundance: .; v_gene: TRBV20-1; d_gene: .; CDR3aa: CSATPLATYEQYF; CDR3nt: TGCAGTGCAACCCCCCTAGCGACCTACGAGCAGTACTTC
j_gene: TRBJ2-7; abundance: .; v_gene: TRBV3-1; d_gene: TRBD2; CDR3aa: CASSWGTSGNEQYF; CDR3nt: TGTGCCAGCAGCTGGGGGACTAGCGGGAACGAGCAGTACTTC
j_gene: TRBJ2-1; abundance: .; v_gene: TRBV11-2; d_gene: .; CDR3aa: CASSSRLDYNEQFF; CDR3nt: TGTGCCAGCAGCTCTAGACTAGACTACAATGAGCAGTTCTTC
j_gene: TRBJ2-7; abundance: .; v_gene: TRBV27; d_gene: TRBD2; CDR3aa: CASSEQLAGGIYEQYF; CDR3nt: TGTGCCAGCAGTGAACAACTAGCGGGAGGTATCTACGAGCAGTACTTC
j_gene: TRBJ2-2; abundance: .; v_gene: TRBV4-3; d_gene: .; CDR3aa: CASSQERGVKNTGELFF; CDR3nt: TGCGCCAGCAGCCAAGAAAGAGGAGTTAAGAACACCGGGGAGCTGTTTTTT
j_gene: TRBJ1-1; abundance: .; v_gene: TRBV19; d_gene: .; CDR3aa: CASSAGNTEAFF; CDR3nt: TGTGCCAGTAGTGCAGGGAACACTGAAGCTTTCTTT
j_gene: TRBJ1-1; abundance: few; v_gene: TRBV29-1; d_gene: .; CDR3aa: CSVVGTEAFF; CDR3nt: TGCAGCGTAGTAGGCACTGAAGCTTTCTTT
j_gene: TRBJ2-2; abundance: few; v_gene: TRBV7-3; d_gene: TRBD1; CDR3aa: CASSFAGTANTGELFF; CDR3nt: TGTGCCAGCAGCTTCGCCGGGACAGCCAACACCGGGGAGCTGTTTTTT
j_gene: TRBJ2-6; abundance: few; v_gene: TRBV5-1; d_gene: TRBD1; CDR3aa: CASSGQDRGNVLTF; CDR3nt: TGCGCCAGCAGCGGCCAGGACAGGGGAAACGTCCTGACTTTC
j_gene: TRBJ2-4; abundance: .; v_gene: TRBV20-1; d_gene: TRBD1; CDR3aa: CSASGQGHIQYF; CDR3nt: TGCAGTGCTAGCGGACAGGGACACATTCAGTACTTC
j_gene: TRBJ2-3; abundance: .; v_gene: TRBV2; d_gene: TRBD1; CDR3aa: CASRDRFRDSSTDTQYF; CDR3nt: TGTGCCAGCAGGGATAGATTCCGGGACAGCAGCACAGATACGCAGTATTTT
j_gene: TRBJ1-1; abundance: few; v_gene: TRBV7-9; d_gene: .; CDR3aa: CASSSTWTEAFF; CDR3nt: TGTGCCAGCAGTAGTACTTGGACTGAAGCTTTCTTT
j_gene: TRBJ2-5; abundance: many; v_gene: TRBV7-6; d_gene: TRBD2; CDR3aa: CASSARSTSGGEGQYF; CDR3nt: TGTGCCAGCAGCGCCAGGAGTACTAGCGGGGGTGAAGGGCAGTACTTC
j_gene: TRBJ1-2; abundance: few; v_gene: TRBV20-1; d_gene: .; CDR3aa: CSARVSHNYGYTF; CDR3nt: TGCAGTGCTAGAGTATCGCATAACTATGGCTACACCTTC
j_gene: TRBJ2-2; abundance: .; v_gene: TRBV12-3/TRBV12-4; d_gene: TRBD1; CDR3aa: CASSSDRGPTGELFF; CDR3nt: TGTGCCAGCAGCTCGGACAGGGGGCCCACCGGGGAGCTGTTTTTT
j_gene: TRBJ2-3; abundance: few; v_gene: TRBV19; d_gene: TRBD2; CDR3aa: CASNSLAGSPDTQYF; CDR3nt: TGTGCCAGTAACTCCCTAGCGGGAAGCCCAGATACGCAGTATTTT
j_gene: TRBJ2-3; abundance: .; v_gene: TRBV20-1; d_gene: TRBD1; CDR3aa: CSASGTGKVADTQYF; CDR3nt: TGCAGTGCCAGCGGGACAGGGAAGGTAGCAGATACGCAGTATTTT
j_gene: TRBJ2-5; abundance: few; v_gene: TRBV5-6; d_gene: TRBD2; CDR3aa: CASRLAGMRETQYF; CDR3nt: TGTGCCAGCCGACTAGCGGGGATGAGAGAGACCCAGTACTTC
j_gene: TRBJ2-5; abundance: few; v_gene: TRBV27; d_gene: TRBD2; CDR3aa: CASTRRFRGGEETQYF; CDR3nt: TGTGCCAGCACCCGCCGATTCCGGGGGGGGGAAGAGACCCAGTACTTC
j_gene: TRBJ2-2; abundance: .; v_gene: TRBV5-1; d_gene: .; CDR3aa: CASSLNRVNTGELFF; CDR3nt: TGCGCCAGCAGCTTAAACAGGGTGAACACCGGGGAGCTGTTTTTT
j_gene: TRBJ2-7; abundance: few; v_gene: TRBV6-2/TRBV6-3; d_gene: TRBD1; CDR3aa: CASSDRVHEQYF; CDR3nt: TGTGCCAGCAGTGACAGGGTCCACGAGCAGTACTTC
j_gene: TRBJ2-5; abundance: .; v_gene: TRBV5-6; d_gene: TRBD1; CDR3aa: CASSLVADRVLETQYF; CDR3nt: TGTGCCAGCAGCTTGGTTGCGGACAGGGTTCTGGAGACCCAGTACTTC
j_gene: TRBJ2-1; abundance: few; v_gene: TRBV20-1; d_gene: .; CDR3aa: CSARPGATNEQFF; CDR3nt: TGCAGTGCTAGACCGGGGGCAACCAATGAGCAGTTCTTC
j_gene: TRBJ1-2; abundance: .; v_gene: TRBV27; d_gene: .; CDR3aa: CASAFQGSPGYTF; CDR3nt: TGTGCCAGCGCCTTTCAGGGGTCCCCTGGCTACACCTTC
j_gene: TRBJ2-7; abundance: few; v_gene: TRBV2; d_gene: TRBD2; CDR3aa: CASSEWASGEYEQYF; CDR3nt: TGTGCCAGCAGTGAATGGGCTAGCGGGGAATACGAGCAGTACTTC
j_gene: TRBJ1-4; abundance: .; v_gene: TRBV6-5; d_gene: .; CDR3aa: CASSSWGEKLFF; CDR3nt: TGTGCCAGCTCATCCTGGGGTGAAAAACTGTTTTTT
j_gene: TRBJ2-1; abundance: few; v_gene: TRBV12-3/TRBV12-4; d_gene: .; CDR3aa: CASSFGWDSYNEQFF; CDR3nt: TGTGCCAGCAGTTTTGGGTGGGACTCCTACAATGAGCAGTTCTTC
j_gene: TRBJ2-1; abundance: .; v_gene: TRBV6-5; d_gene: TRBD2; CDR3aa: CASSSLAGGNNEQFF; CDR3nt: TGTGCCAGCAGTTCACTAGCGGGAGGAAACAATGAGCAGTTCTTC
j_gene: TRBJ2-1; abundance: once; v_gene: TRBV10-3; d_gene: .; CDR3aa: CAISVASDNEQFF; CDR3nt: TGTGCCATCAGTGTGGCCAGCGACAATGAGCAGTTCTTC
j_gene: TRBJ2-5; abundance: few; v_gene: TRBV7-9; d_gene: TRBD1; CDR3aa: CASSSDRGSVGETQYF; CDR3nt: TGTGCCAGCAGCTCGGACAGGGGGAGCGTAGGAGAGACCCAGTACTTC
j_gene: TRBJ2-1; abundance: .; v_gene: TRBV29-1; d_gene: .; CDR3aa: CSGKLSTPSNEQFF; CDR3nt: TGCAGCGGGAAGCTATCGACACCGTCCAATGAGCAGTTCTTC
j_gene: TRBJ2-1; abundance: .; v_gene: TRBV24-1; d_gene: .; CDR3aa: CATSDTYNEQFF; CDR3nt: TGTGCCACCAGTGACACTTACAATGAGCAGTTCTTC
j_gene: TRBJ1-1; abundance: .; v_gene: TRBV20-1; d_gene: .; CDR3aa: CSASLGTGNTEAFF; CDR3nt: TGCAGTGCTAGTCTTGGGACTGGGAACACTGAAGCTTTCTTT
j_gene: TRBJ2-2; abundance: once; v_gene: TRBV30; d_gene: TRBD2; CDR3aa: CAWGTSGGWGELFF; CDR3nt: TGTGCCTGGGGGACTAGCGGGGGCTGGGGGGAGCTGTTTTTT